These 3 T cell receptor beta chains share one sample of origin, sequenced in a study of blood T cell repertoires in COVID-19. Assay used: immunoSEQ multiplex PCR; TCRdb lists only in-frame clones, some missing. The data show 50,000 to 75,000 clones, about 90% seen once. The sequencing sample was made of peripheral blood. The receptors stem from a man older than 75 in a cohort sampled during active COVID-19.

The chain carries TRBV4-1 and TRBJ1-1; possible D gene TRBD1, 5 bases. Germline CDR1 is MGHRA and CDR2 is YSYEKL. CDR3 size: 17 residues. Trimming shortened V by 0 bases and J by 1 base, and 15 bases separated the two germline ends. The CDR3 spells CASSQDLVIGENTEAFF. As DNA, the CDR3 is TGCGCCAGCAGCCAAGATCTGGTGATAGGGGAGAACACTGAAGCTTTCTTT.

This chain joins TRBV10-2 and TRBJ2-2; D is possibly TRBD1 (6 bases). This CDR3 has 14 residues. Deletions cut 6 bases from V and 1 base from J, with 9 bases between. The germline V gene has CDR1 WSHSY and CDR2 SAAADI. CDR3 amino acids: CASRGTQNTGELFF. Here the CDR3 DNA reads TGCGCCAGCAGGGGGACACAGAACACCGGGGAGCTGTTTTTT.

This sequence joins TRBV19 and TRBJ2-2, with a possible D match to TRBD1 (5 bases). There are 16 residues in the CDR3. Per germline, CDR1 LNHDA and CDR2 SQIVND (reference sequence). The V and J ends lost 3 bases and 4 bases respectively, with 15 bases between them. CDR3 amino acids: CASSMGQGAGTGELFF. The CDR3 DNA is TGTGCCAGTAGTATGGGCCAGGGCGCAGGCACCGGGGAGCTGTTTTTT. The full variable domain, completed using reference TRBV19 and TRBJ2-2, is DGGITQSPKYLFRKEGQNVTLSCEQNLNHDAMYWYRQDPGQGLRLIYYSQIVNDFQKGDIAEGYSVSREKKESFPLTVTSAQKNPTAFYLCASSMGQGAGTGELFFGEGSRLTVL.